This entry lists 16 T cell receptor beta chains sequenced from one sample in a study of T cell responses to AZD1222 COVID-19 vaccine. The table came from immunoSEQ multiplex PCR; TCRdb's copy has only in-frame clones and leaves some out. This table has 110,000 to 150,000 clones, approximately 90% appearing once. Sequenced here: peripheral blood, sampled 28 days after the second AZD1222 dose. The receptors were sampled from an adult who received the AZD1222 COVID-19 vaccine.

V and J are TRBV5-6 and TRBJ2-3; D call uncertain. Trimming pared 4 bases from V and 3 bases from J, leaving 18 bases between. The CDR3 consists of 16 residues. Germline V gene sequence: CDR1 SGHDT, CDR2 YYEEEE. The CDR3 loop is CASSPPFVGETDTQYF. The CDR3 coding sequence is TGTGCCAGCAGCCCCCCCTTTGTTGGCGAGACAGATACGCAGTATTTT.

The chain uses TRBV4-1 and TRBJ2-1, with D possibly TRBD2 on 5 matching bases. Germline CDR1 and CDR2: MGHRA and YSYEKL. V was trimmed by 4 bases and J by 13 bases, leaving 20 bases between them. CDR3 size: 14 residues. The CDR3: CASSLPPASRTQFF. In DNA form, the CDR3 reads TGCGCCAGCAGCCTCCCCCCGGCTAGCCGAACCCAGTTCTTC.

The genes are TRBV19 and TRBJ2-5; the match to TRBD1 covers 9 bases. The CDR3 consists of 16 residues. CDR1 is LNHDA and CDR2 is SQIVND in the germline V gene (reference sequence). V shed 3 bases, J shed 4 bases, and the junction held 9 bases outside the gene matches. Written as DNA, the CDR3 is TGTGCCAGTAGTATGCCCGGACAGGGGACAGCAGAGACCCAGTACTTC. Its translation is CASSMPGQGTAETQYF.

The rearrangement uses TRBV27 and TRBJ2-7, with a possible D match to TRBD1 (6 bases). Deletions cut 6 bases from V and 0 bases from J, with 15 bases between. The CDR3 contains 15 residues. The germline V gene encodes CDR1 MNHEY and CDR2 SMNVEV (reference sequence). DNA of the CDR3: TGTGCCAGCAGAGGAGCCGGGACAACCTCCTACGAGCAGTACTTC. Residues: CASRGAGTTSYEQYF.

CDR3 region: CASSEGSAYEQYF. The CDR3 DNA follows: TGTGCCAGCAGTGAGGGCTCGGCCTACGAGCAGTACTTC. The chain has TRBV7-2 and TRBJ2-7; D perhaps matches TRBD2 (5 bases). The V gene lost 6 bases and the J gene lost 2 bases, with 11 bases spanning the gap. Germline V gene lookup returns CDR1 SGHTA and CDR2 FQGNSA. The CDR3 length is 13 residues.

The J gene is TRBJ1-4, the V gene TRBV18; D is perhaps TRBD1 (6 bases). Germline loops: CDR1 KGHSH, CDR2 LQKENI. The CDR3 length is 13 residues. V was cut by 4 bases and J by 8 bases, with 11 bases left in between. The CDR3 spells CASSLAGAEKLFF. The CDR3 DNA is TGTGCCAGCTCACTGGCAGGGGCCGAAAAACTGTTTTTT.

This clone was recorded once. CDR3 protein: CASSLAGTGGMETQYF. The CDR3, as DNA: TGTGCCAGCAGCTTAGCCGGGACAGGGGGCATGGAGACCCAGTACTTC. The chain uses TRBV7-9 and TRBJ2-5, with 12 bases matching TRBD1. The CDR3 runs to 16 residues. In germline, CDR1 is SEHNR, CDR2 FQNEAQ (reference sequence). The J segment lost 5 bases and the V segment lost 0 bases, leaving 4 bases of the junction unmatched.

The chain joins TRBV7-9 to TRBJ1-3; D ambiguous. Germline-derived CDR1 and CDR2 are SEHNR and FQNEAQ (reference sequence). The germline V and J ends were trimmed by 6 bases and 1 base, with 4 bases remaining between them. This CDR3 spans 12 amino acids. The CDR3 sequence is CASRPSGNTIYF. The DNA of the CDR3 is TGTGCCAGCAGACCTTCTGGAAACACCATATATTTT.

V usage is TRBV10-3 and J usage is TRBJ1-2; perhaps TRBD1 as D (6 bases). Trimming stripped 5 bases from V and 6 bases from J, with 13 bases between. CDR3 length: 13 amino acids. Per germline, CDR1 ENHRY and CDR2 SYGVKD. As DNA, the CDR3 is TGTGCCATCAGTCCGGGACCAGGGGATGGCTACACCTTC. This gives the protein CAISPGPGDGYTF.

The chain joins TRBV30 to TRBJ1-3, with a possible D match to TRBD1 (5 bases). Trimming removed 4 bases at V and 3 bases at J, with 22 bases between. The CDR3 is 17 amino acids. CDR1 is GTSNPN and CDR2 is SVGIG in the germline V gene (reference sequence). The CDR3 DNA follows: TGTGCCTGGACCTTCCGCGGGTCAGGGCTAATTGGAAACACCATATATTTT. Its translation is CAWTFRGSGLIGNTIYF.

This clone was found once. The gene calls are TRBV14 and TRBJ1-1; D is perhaps TRBD1 (5 bases). The V and J ends lost 4 bases and 5 bases respectively, with 17 bases between them. This CDR3 spans 15 amino acids. CDR1 and CDR2 from the germline V gene are SGHDN and FVKESK. The CDR3 here is CASSPIGAGRTEAFF. The CDR3, as DNA: TGTGCCAGCAGCCCCATTGGGGCAGGGAGGACTGAAGCTTTCTTT.

This clone was found once. This chain connects TRBV29-1 to TRBJ2-7; D may be TRBD1 (6 bases). V lost 4 bases and J lost 0, with 7 bases in between. Germline assignment: CDR1 SQVTM and CDR2 ANQGSEA. The CDR3 loop spans 12 amino acids. Here the CDR3 reads CSVGTASYEQYF. The CDR3, as DNA: TGCAGCGTTGGGACAGCCTCCTACGAGCAGTACTTC.

This chain joins TRBV5-5 and TRBJ1-3; no clear D gene. This CDR3 is 15 amino acids long. Germline V gene lookup returns CDR1 SGHKS and CDR2 YYEKEE (reference sequence). Trimming cost V 4 bases and J 0 bases, with 11 bases left between them. This CDR3 reads CASSATLFSGNTIYF. DNA for the CDR3: TGTGCCAGCAGCGCGACCCTCTTCTCTGGAAACACCATATATTTT. Filled out from reference TRBV5-5 and TRBJ1-3, the complete variable domain reads DAGVTQSPTHLIKTRGQQVTLRCSPISGHKSVSWYQQVLGQGPQFIFQYYEKEERGRGNFPDRFSARQFPNYSSELNVNALLLGDSALYLCASSATLFSGNTIYFGEGSWLTVV.

The CDR3, as DNA: TGCGCCAGCAGCCAGTATCCCGGAACCTACGAGCAGTACTTC. Protein sequence: CASSQYPGTYEQYF. The J gene is TRBJ2-7, the V gene TRBV4-3; D remains unclear. Germline assignment: CDR1 LGHNA and CDR2 YSLEER. The CDR3 is 14 residues long. Trimming cost V 3 bases and J 2 bases, with 11 bases left between them.

V usage is TRBV12-3 or TRBV12-4 and J usage is TRBJ2-5; a possible D gene is TRBD2 (5 bases). V shed 3 bases and J shed 5 bases, with 10 bases lying between them. This CDR3 comprises 13 residues. CDR3 nucleotide sequence: TGTGCCAGCAGTTTCGGGGTCGAGGAGACCCAGTACTTC. This encodes CASSFGVEETQYF.

V gene TRBV7-9 combines with J gene TRBJ2-3, with 7 bases identical to TRBD1. Germline values: CDR1 SEHNR, CDR2 FQNEAQ (reference sequence). V lost 5 bases, J lost 2 bases, and 7 bases stayed unmatched. The CDR3 runs 15 residues. The CDR3: CASSISTGTTDTQYF. The CDR3 DNA is TGTGCCAGCAGCATATCGACAGGGACCACAGATACGCAGTATTTT.